This TCR beta chain stems from a study of human T cells and chemical hapten exposure. Looking at the study overall: There were weekly diphenylcyclopropenone doses to the scalp for patients throughout the roughly 24-week study. Mostly female, the patients presented with alopecia areata, totalis or universalis.

As to time point: patch test 2, 6 weeks after DPC sensitization. The treatment denotes: therapeutic diphenylcyclopropenone sensitization with weekly scalp DPC. Donors, patients with alopecia ranging from 18 to 70 years old and judged suitable for DPC, provided samples. The CDR3 contains 14 residues. The ends were cut back, 3 bases at V and 4 bases at J, with 12 bases in the middle. Germline loops: CDR1 SGHTA, CDR2 FQGNSA. Per the original methods: A per-sample median of about 95,000 TCRs was observed, with counts ranging from about 20,000 to 690,600. TCRdb passed the RACE reads through MiXCR, listing each CDR3 protein once. TCRdb, not the original authors, processed these V and J calls. The data show 84,000 or so distinct CDR3 sequences, approximately 10% seen once.

The sample was whole blood, taken in connection with sensitization to the hapten diphenylcyclopropenone (DPC). The chain recombines TRBV7-2 with TRBJ2-5, with a tentative D call TRBD1 (6 bases). This receptor was identified in a woman in her 30s with alopecia areata. Some clones in this sample may be carry-over from other donors' samples. DNA for the CDR3: TGTGCCAGCAGCTTCTCAGGGGTCCGAGAGACCCAGTACTTC. Encoded protein: CASSFSGVRETQYF.